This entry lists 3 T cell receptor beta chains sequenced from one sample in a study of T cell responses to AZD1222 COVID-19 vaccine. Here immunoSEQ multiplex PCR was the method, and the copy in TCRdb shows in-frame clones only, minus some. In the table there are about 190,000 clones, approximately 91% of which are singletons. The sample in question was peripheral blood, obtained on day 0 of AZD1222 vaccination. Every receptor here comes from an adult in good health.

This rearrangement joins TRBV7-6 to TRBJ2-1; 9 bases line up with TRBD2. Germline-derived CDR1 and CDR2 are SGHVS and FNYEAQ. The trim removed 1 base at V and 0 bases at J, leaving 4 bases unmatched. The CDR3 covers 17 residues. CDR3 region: CASSLVVAGDSYNEQFF. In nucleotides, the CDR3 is TGTGCCAGCAGCTTAGTCGTAGCGGGGGACTCCTACAATGAGCAGTTCTTC.

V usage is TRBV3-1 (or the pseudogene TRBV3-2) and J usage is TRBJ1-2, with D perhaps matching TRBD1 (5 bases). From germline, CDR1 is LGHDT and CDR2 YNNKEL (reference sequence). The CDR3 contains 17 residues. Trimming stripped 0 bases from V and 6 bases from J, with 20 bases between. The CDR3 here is CASSQEVLRGAGDGYTF. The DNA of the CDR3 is TGTGCCAGCAGCCAAGAAGTTTTGAGGGGTGCGGGCGATGGCTACACCTTC.

The CDR3 protein is CASSSGLAGTQETQYF. The CDR3 DNA is TGCGCCAGCAGCTCTGGACTAGCGGGAACCCAAGAGACCCAGTACTTC. The chain has TRBV5-1 and TRBJ2-5; TRBD2 aligns across 12 bases. The CDR3 extends over 16 amino acids. From germline, CDR1 is SGHRS and CDR2 YFSETQ. The junction had 4 bases not matched to a gene; V was cut back by 3 bases and J by 1 base.